This T cell receptor beta chain appears in the sequencing data of a study of CD8+ T cells in alopecia areata. Study as a whole: Grafting placed skin from approximately 6-12-month-old C3H/HeJ donors with spontaneous alopecia onto roughly 7-10-week-old female C3H/HeJ mice.

Study-level findings and limits: Clonality in lesional scalp, especially alopecia totalis/universalis, exceeded that of normal scalp. In scalp samples, resident alphabeta T cells of normal skin are also sequenced. Patients shared TCRs less clearly than mice did, possibly owing to HLA.

cDNA prepared by RNA extraction and subsequent reverse transcription served as the template for sequencing. Assay: immunoSEQ multiplex PCR; the TCRdb copy retains only in-frame clones and omits some. The sample lists under 350,000 clones, none appearing once, the ten largest making up 0.9% to 1.5%. The study sorted pooled cutaneous lymph node cells by CD4, CD8alpha, NKG2D, NKG2ACE and other markers. Concerning this clone: Antigen: not known. Mouse gene names apply. The sequenced fragment ends 4 residues before the CDR3 boundary, so the rest is inferred from the germline J gene. The sample contains more than one DNA sequence encoding this CDR3.

This CDR3 spans 14 amino acids. V gave up 0 bases and J gave up 6 bases; unmatched junction bases: 1. From germline, CDR1 is GKSSPN and CDR2 SITVG. The clonotype was recovered from a C3H/HeJ mouse with alopecia areata. Mice of this strain are of MHC haplotype H2-k. The material sequenced was CD4+ T cells sorted from a lymph node. J is TRBJ2-1 and V is TRBV31, with 11 nucleotides matching TRBD2. CDR3 bases read: TGTGCCTGGAGTCTACTGGGGGGGCTTGCT. Translated, it gives CAWSLLGGLA. The CDR3 reads in full as CAWSLLGGLAEQFF.